The rows below give T cell receptor beta chains drawn from one sample of a study of T cell repertoires in cytomegalovirus infection. From the reads, TCRdb called clonotypes with MiXCR, one entry per CDR3 protein. This table holds 500,000 or so distinct CDR3 sequences, about 15% found once. Sequenced material: CD8+ T cells from PBMCs. The source is a human donor in good health (CMV status not recorded). Some clones in this sample may be carry-over from other donors' samples. Each CDR3 is given with its conserved first and last residue. The order of the fields is CDR3 length, clone size, V gene, J gene, D gene, CDR3 protein, CDR3 DNA. A D gene is named only where the DNA matches it firmly. Clone size is given for some rows only: seen once, a few or many times, or a class if the clone is expanded.

13	NA	TRBV19	TRBJ1-3	NA	CASRRESGNTIYF	TGTGCCAGTAGAAGAGAGTCTGGAAACACCATATATTTT
12	many	TRBV12-3/TRBV12-4	TRBJ2-1	NA	CASFLSVNEQFF	TGTGCCAGCTTTTTAAGCGTTAATGAGCAGTTCTTC
15	NA	TRBV6-5	TRBJ2-5	TRBD1	CASSLTGGVSETQYF	TGTGCCAGCAGTTTAACAGGGGGAGTTTCAGAGACCCAGTACTTC
13	many	TRBV6-1	TRBJ1-5	NA	CASSEGPARPQHF	TGTGCCAGCAGCGAGGGGCCAGCAAGGCCCCAGCATTTT
18	once	TRBV9	TRBJ1-2	TRBD1	CASSAPLTGQRINYGYTF	TGTGCCAGCAGCGCCCCATTGACGGGACAGAGGATTAACTATGGCTACACCTTC
16	many	TRBV12-3/TRBV12-4	TRBJ2-7	TRBD1	CASSFSGQGAPYEQYF	TGTGCCAGCAGTTTTTCTGGACAGGGGGCTCCCTACGAGCAGTACTTC
16	many	TRBV7-9	TRBJ2-7	TRBD1	CASSFQPGQGMYEQYF	TGTGCCAGCAGCTTTCAGCCGGGACAGGGGATGTACGAGCAGTACTTC
16	many	TRBV10-3	TRBJ2-5	NA	CAISTFRDEPRETQYF	TGTGCCATCAGCACCTTCCGGGACGAACCTCGAGAGACCCAGTACTTC
14	NA	TRBV4-1	TRBJ2-3	NA	CASSQGSGTDTQYF	TGCGCCAGCAGCCAAGGGTCCGGAACAGATACGCAGTATTTT
16	NA	TRBV15	TRBJ2-6	NA	CATSGPGRAGANVLTF	TGTGCCACCAGCGGGCCCGGCAGGGCTGGGGCCAACGTCCTGACTTTC
13	NA	TRBV27	TRBJ1-2	NA	CASKPRTDYGYTF	TGTGCCAGCAAACCCAGGACGGATTATGGCTACACCTTC
17	many	TRBV28	TRBJ2-4	TRBD2	CASSPTFPLAGVDPQYF	TGTGCCAGCAGTCCAACTTTCCCACTAGCGGGAGTAGACCCTCAGTACTTC
14	NA	TRBV11-1	TRBJ1-2	NA	CASTPRGLKYGYTF	TGTGCCAGCACTCCGCGGGGGCTCAAGTATGGTTACACCTTC
13	NA	TRBV14	TRBJ2-7	NA	CASSRQDSYEQYF	TGTGCCAGCAGCCGACAGGACTCCTACGAGCAGTACTTC
16	NA	TRBV19	TRBJ1-2	TRBD1	CASSRSQQGLHYGYTF	TGTGCCAGTAGTAGAAGCCAACAGGGGCTCCACTATGGCTACACCTTC
15	many	TRBV7-6	TRBJ2-3	NA	CASSPASASTDTQYF	TGTGCCAGCAGCCCAGCTAGCGCTAGCACAGATACGCAGTATTTT
15	many	TRBV27	TRBJ1-5	TRBD1	CASSEGQGNDQPQHF	TGTGCCAGCAGTGAGGGACAGGGAAACGATCAGCCCCAGCATTTT
13	many	TRBV5-6	TRBJ1-4	NA	CASSGQAWEKLFF	TGTGCCAGCAGCGGGCAGGCGTGGGAAAAACTGTTTTTT
13	many	TRBV12-3/TRBV12-4	TRBJ1-2	NA	CASTLKGAYGYTF	TGTGCCAGCACCCTCAAGGGCGCCTATGGCTACACCTTC
16	few	TRBV4-1	TRBJ2-7	NA	CASSQEADFSSYEQYF	TGCGCCAGCAGCCAAGAGGCCGACTTTAGCTCCTACGAGCAGTACTTC
19	many	TRBV7-6	TRBJ2-3	TRBD2	CASSLRIAGNSLGTDTQYF	TGTGCCAGCAGCTTACGGATAGCGGGGAATTCTTTAGGGACAGATACGCAGTATTTT
14	many	TRBV7-8	TRBJ2-5	TRBD1	CASRRTGYEETQYF	TGTGCCAGCAGACGGACAGGCTATGAGGAGACCCAGTACTTC
15	NA	TRBV28	TRBJ1-2	NA	CASSSRPSRRYGYTF	TGTGCCAGCAGTTCCCGCCCGAGCCGTCGCTATGGCTACACCTTC